Sequencing of this TCR beta chain was carried out in a study of radiotherapy plus CTLA-4 blockade in lung cancer. The CDR3 sequence is 14 residues long. Germline loops: CDR1 SEHNR, CDR2 FQNEAQ (reference sequence). The junction had 4 bases not matched to a gene; V was cut back by 6 bases and J by 1 base. In regard to this clone: Antigen: not known.

Notes on the study in general: Following radiotherapy plus ipilimumab, tumor-derived TCR clones expanded in the blood. Early shifts in blood T cell clones, with interferon-beta, reportedly predicted response best.

Profiling relied on immunoSEQ multiplex PCR, and the TCRdb table lists in-frame clones only, not all of them. The sample consists of tens of thousands of clones, more than 70% of them appearing once. The sequence derives from a human donor with non-small cell lung cancer who had stable disease on radiotherapy plus ipilimumab. Source: peripheral blood, taken from a patient treated with radiotherapy plus ipilimumab. The chain carries TRBV7-9 and TRBJ1-1; 8 bases match TRBD1. CDR3 in amino acids: CASRYGQGNTEAFF. In DNA, the CDR3 is TGTGCCAGCAGGTATGGACAGGGGAACACTGAAGCTTTCTTT.